The rows below give T cell receptor beta chains drawn from one sample of a study of blood T cell repertoires in COVID-19. The method was immunoSEQ multiplex PCR; TCRdb's version includes in-frame clones alone and lacks a portion of them. The sample includes some 100,000 clones, around three quarters seen only once; the top ten take 5% to 8%. The sample comprised peripheral blood. The receptors here all came from a man aged 65 to 85 with acute or convalescent COVID-19. Each CDR3 is given with its conserved first and last residue. The order of the fields is D gene, J gene, clone size, V gene, CDR3 protein, CDR3 DNA. The D gene is left open where the match is weak. Only part of the rows carry a size: once, few, many, or a class if the clone is expanded.

TRBD2 | TRBJ2-1 | . | TRBV7-2 | CASSPRPAGGYNEQFF | TGTGCCAGCAGCCCCCGGCCGGCGGGAGGGTACAATGAGCAGTTCTTC
. | TRBJ1-2 | few | TRBV2 | CASSERTGYTF | TGTGCCAGCAGTGAAAGAACAGGCTACACCTTC
. | TRBJ1-1 | . | TRBV14 | CASSQVGRNEAFF | TGTGCCAGCAGCCAAGTGGGGAGGAATGAAGCTTTCTTT
. | TRBJ1-2 | . | TRBV28 | CASSLLGAAAETGYTF | TGTGCCAGCAGTTTATTAGGGGCAGCAGCTGAGACGGGCTACACCTTC
TRBD1 | TRBJ2-1 | . | TRBV5-1 | CASSLGTGGRSYLNEQFF | TGCGCCAGCAGCTTGGGGACAGGGGGGAGGTCTTACTTAAATGAGCAGTTCTTC
TRBD2 | TRBJ2-7 | few | TRBV3-1/TRBV3-2 | CASSHSGTTGEQYF | TGTGCCAGCAGCCACTCTGGGACTACGGGCGAGCAGTACTTC
. | TRBJ1-2 | . | TRBV6-6 | CASSYLGARNYGYTF | TGTGCCAGCAGTTACCTGGGGGCGCGCAACTATGGCTACACCTTC
. | TRBJ1-5 | . | TRBV27 | CASSFQGADQPQHF | TGTGCCAGCAGTTTCCAAGGGGCAGATCAGCCCCAGCATTTT
. | TRBJ1-1 | . | TRBV6-2/TRBV6-3 | CASSEWVRAEAFF | TGTGCCAGCAGCGAGTGGGTGAGGGCTGAAGCTTTCTTT
. | TRBJ2-1 | . | TRBV19 | CASSIGQRSSYNEQFF | TGTGCCAGTAGTATAGGGCAGCGGAGCTCCTACAATGAGCAGTTCTTC
TRBD1 | TRBJ1-1 | . | TRBV7-8 | CASSFQGQGTEAFF | TGTGCCAGCAGCTTTCAGGGACAGGGAACTGAAGCTTTCTTT
. | TRBJ1-2 | . | TRBV5-1 | CASSHWEVNYGYTF | TGCGCCAGCAGCCACTGGGAGGTGAACTATGGCTACACCTTC
. | TRBJ2-7 | few | TRBV18 | CASSPAGQPHSYEQYF | TGTGCCAGCTCACCAGCGGGACAGCCACACTCCTACGAGCAGTACTTC
TRBD2 | TRBJ2-7 | . | TRBV6-5 | CASSIAGPAYEQYF | TGTGCCAGCAGTATAGCGGGGCCGGCCTACGAGCAGTACTTC
TRBD1 | TRBJ1-1 | few | TRBV9 | CASSDPGTGGARTEAFF | TGTGCCAGCAGCGACCCCGGCACAGGGGGCGCGAGGACTGAAGCTTTCTTT
. | TRBJ1-3 | once | TRBV28 | CASMGGQRTSDTIYF | TGTGCCAGCATGGGCGGACAGAGGACGTCGGACACCATATATTTT
TRBD1 | TRBJ1-1 | few | TRBV25-1 | CASREDRGGEAFF | TGTGCCAGCAGAGAAGACAGGGGAGGTGAAGCTTTCTTT
TRBD1 | TRBJ1-2 | few | TRBV6-5 | CASSLGGQDYGYTF | TGTGCCAGCAGCCTAGGTGGACAGGACTATGGCTACACCTTC
. | TRBJ2-5 | . | TRBV15 | CATSRERTAHQVTQYF | TGTGCCACCAGCAGAGAACGGACAGCACATCAGGTGACCCAGTACTTC
. | TRBJ2-1 | . | TRBV7-8 | CASSLYRSNEQFF | TGTGCCAGCAGCTTATATCGGTCCAATGAGCAGTTCTTC